This is a list of T cell receptor beta chains from one sample in a study of molecular identifiers for immune sequencing clone quantification. Using its own MiXCR run on the PCR reads, TCRdb lists one record per CDR3 protein. In the table there are about 510,000 distinct CDR3 sequences, about 20% of which are singletons. Sequenced material: naive CD8+ T cells from blood, with Jurkat cell RNA spiked in. The receptors were gathered from a human donor in good health. Some libraries in this study had Jurkat cell RNA spiked in. Each CDR3 is given with its conserved first and last residue. The D gene is left open where the match is weak. A clone size is listed for some rows: how often the clone was seen (once, few, many), or a class if it is expanded.

>few|TRBD1|TRBV5-3|TRBJ1-2
CASSFPDDRQGENYGYAF
TGTGCCAGCAGCTTTCCCGACGATAGACAGGGGGAAAACTATGGCTACGCCTTC
>-|TRBD1|TRBV7-7|TRBJ2-3
CASSSGQGVTDTRYF
TGTGCTAGCAGCTCGGGACAGGGGGTGACAGATACGCGGTATTTT
>-|-|TRBV20-1|TRBJ2-7
CSAHKWVVYEQYF
TGCAGTGCTCACAAGTGGGTTGTCTACGAGCAGTACTTC
>many|TRBD1|TRBV7-9|TRBJ1-5
CASSSSDRGHQPQHF
TGTGCCAGCAGTTCCTCTGACAGGGGGCACCAGCCCCAGCATTTT
>many|TRBD1|TRBV7-8|TRBJ2-3
CASSLAGTGVTDTQYF
TGTGCCAGCAGCTTAGCCGGGACAGGGGTAACAGATACGCAGTATTTT
>-|-|TRBV6-2/TRBV6-3|TRBJ2-2
CASSYSTQGQNTGELFF
TGTGCCAGCAGTTACTCGACCCAGGGACAGAACACCGGGGAGCTGTTTTTT
>-|-|TRBV6-5|TRBJ1-4
CASGYSVATNEKLFF
TGTGCCAGTGGTTACTCGGTTGCAACTAATGAAAAACTGTTTTTT
>many|-|TRBV7-7|TRBJ2-6
CASSPSGASGANVLTF
TGTGCCAGCAGCCCTTCTGGGGCCTCTGGGGCCAACGTCCTGACTTTC
>many|-|TRBV7-2|TRBJ1-2
CASSLPSPYGYTF
TGTGCCAGCAGCTTACCCAGCCCCTATGGCTACACCTTC
>many|-|TRBV24-1|TRBJ2-5
CATSDFAGPQETQYF
TGTGCCACCAGTGATTTTGCGGGTCCACAAGAGACCCAGTACTTC
>many|-|TRBV4-3|TRBJ1-5
CASSQDLWNQPQHF
TGCGCCAGCAGCCAAGATTTGTGGAATCAGCCCCAGCATTTT
>many|-|TRBV27|TRBJ2-7
CASSPSTLALPSF
TGTGCCAGCAGTCCGTCCACTCTAGCCTTACCGTCCTTC
>-|-|TRBV19|TRBJ2-1
CASSIVALSYNEQFF
TGTGCCAGTAGTATAGTTGCCCTTTCCTACAATGAGCAGTTCTTC
>-|-|TRBV10-2|TRBJ2-7
CASSESDNRAYEQYF
TGCGCCAGCAGTGAGTCGGACAACCGGGCCTACGAGCAGTACTTC
>-|-|TRBV4-3|TRBJ2-1
CASSQATGSYNEQFF
TGCGCCAGCAGCCAAGCTACAGGGTCCTACAATGAGCAGTTCTTC
>many|TRBD2|TRBV7-9|TRBJ2-1
CASSILSGVYNEQFF
TGTGCCAGCAGCATTCTAAGCGGGGTTTACAATGAGCAGTTCTTC
>-|TRBD1|TRBV12-3/TRBV12-4|TRBJ2-7
CASRWSGQGGYEQYF
TGTGCCAGCAGGTGGTCGGGACAGGGGGGATACGAGCAGTACTTC
>-|-|TRBV19|TRBJ2-1
CASNSGPYNEQFF
TGTGCCAGTAATTCGGGGCCCTACAATGAGCAGTTCTTC
>-|-|TRBV4-1|TRBJ2-1
CASSHPPLVRDYNEQFF
TGCGCCAGCAGCCATCCCCCTTTGGTCAGGGACTACAATGAGCAGTTCTTC
>few|-|TRBV20-1|TRBJ2-5
CSARVIGVQYF
TGCAGTGCTAGAGTTATAGGGGTCCAGTACTTC
>many|-|TRBV4-3|TRBJ2-3
CASSQDRDKSTDTQYF
TGCGCCAGCAGCCAAGATCGGGACAAGTCAACAGATACGCAGTATTTT
>many|TRBD1|TRBV6-2/TRBV6-3|TRBJ1-1
CASTFSRDRGWVTEAFF
TGTGCCAGCACCTTTTCCCGGGACAGGGGTTGGGTCACTGAAGCTTTCTTT
>-|TRBD1|TRBV20-1|TRBJ2-7
CSATGEGTGIYEQYF
TGCAGTGCTACCGGAGAGGGGACAGGGATCTACGAGCAGTACTTC
>many|-|TRBV30|TRBJ1-5
CAWSVGVGDQPQHF
TGTGCCTGGAGTGTAGGCGTGGGCGATCAGCCCCAGCATTTT
>many|-|TRBV29-1|TRBJ1-1
CSVGWGAEAFF
TGCAGCGTTGGGTGGGGGGCGGAAGCTTTCTTT
>many|TRBD2|TRBV24-1|TRBJ2-2
CATSDFWTSGSNTGELFF
TGTGCCACCAGTGATTTTTGGACTAGCGGGAGTAACACCGGGGAGCTGTTTTTT
>-|-|TRBV5-6|TRBJ1-1
CASSYGRGTREAFF
TGTGCCAGCAGCTACGGACGGGGAACCAGAGAAGCTTTCTTT
>-|-|TRBV19|TRBJ2-1
CASSSSAGSYNEQFF
TGTGCCAGTAGTTCAAGCGCGGGCTCCTACAATGAGCAGTTCTTC
>few|TRBD2|TRBV29-1|TRBJ2-7
CSVPVSGSSYEQYF
TGCAGCGTTCCCGTTAGCGGGAGCTCCTACGAGCAGTACTTC
>-|TRBD1|TRBV29-1|TRBJ2-7
CSVEWRDRGSYEQYF
TGCAGCGTTGAATGGAGGGACAGGGGCTCCTACGAGCAGTACTTC
>many|-|TRBV7-8|TRBJ2-7
CASSSRDEQYF
TGTGCCAGCAGCTCCAGGGACGAGCAGTACTTC